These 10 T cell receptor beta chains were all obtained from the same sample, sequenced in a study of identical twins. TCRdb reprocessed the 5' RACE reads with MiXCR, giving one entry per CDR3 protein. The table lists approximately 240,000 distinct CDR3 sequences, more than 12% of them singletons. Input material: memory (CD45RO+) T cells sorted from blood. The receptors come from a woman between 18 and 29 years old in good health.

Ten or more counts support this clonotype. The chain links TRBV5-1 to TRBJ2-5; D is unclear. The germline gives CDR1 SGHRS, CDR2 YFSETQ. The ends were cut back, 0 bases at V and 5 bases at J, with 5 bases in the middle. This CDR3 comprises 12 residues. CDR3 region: CASSLAGETQYF. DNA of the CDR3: TGCGCCAGCAGCTTGGCCGGGGAGACCCAGTACTTC.

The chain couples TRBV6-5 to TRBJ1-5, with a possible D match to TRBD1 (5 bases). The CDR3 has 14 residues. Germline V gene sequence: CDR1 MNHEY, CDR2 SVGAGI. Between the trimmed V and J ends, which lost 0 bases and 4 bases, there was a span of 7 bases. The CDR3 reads CASSYSPGNQPQHF. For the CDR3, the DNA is TGTGCCAGCAGTTACTCGCCAGGGAATCAGCCCCAGCATTTT.

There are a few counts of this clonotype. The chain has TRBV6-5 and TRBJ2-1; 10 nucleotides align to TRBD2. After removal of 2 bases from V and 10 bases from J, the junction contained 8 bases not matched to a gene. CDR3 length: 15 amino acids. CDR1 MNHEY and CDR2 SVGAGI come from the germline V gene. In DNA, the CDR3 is TGTGCCAGCAGTTACGCGAGCGGGGGGGGAGGGGAGCAGTTCTTC. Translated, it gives CASSYASGGGGEQFF.

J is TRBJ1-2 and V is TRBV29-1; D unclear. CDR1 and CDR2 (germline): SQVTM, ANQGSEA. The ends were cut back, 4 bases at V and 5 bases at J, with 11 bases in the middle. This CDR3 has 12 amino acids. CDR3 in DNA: TGCAGCGTTGGTTCCCTCGTGTATGGCTACACCTTC. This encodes CSVGSLVYGYTF.

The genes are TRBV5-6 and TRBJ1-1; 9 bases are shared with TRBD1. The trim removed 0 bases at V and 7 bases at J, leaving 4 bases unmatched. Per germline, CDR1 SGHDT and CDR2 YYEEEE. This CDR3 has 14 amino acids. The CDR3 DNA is TGTGCCAGCAGCTTGGTGCCGACAGGGGGTGAAGCTTTCTTT. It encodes CASSLVPTGGEAFF. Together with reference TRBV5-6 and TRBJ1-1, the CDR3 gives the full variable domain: DAGVTQSPTHLIKTRGQQVTLRCSPKSGHDTVSWYQQALGQGPQFIFQYYEEEERQRGNFPDRFSGHQFPNYSSELNVNALLLGDSALYLCASSLVPTGGEAFFGQGTRLTVV.

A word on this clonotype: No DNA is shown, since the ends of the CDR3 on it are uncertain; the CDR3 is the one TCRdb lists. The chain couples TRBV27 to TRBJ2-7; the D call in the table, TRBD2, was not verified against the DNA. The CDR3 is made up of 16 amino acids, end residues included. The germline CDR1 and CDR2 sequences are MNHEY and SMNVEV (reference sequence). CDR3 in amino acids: CASSSSGQARSYEQYF.

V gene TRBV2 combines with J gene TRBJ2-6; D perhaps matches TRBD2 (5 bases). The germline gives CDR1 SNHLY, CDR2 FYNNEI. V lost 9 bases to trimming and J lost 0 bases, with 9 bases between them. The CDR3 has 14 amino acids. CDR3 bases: TGTGCCAGGGACGGGGACTCTGGGGCCAACGTCCTGACTTTC. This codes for CARDGDSGANVLTF.

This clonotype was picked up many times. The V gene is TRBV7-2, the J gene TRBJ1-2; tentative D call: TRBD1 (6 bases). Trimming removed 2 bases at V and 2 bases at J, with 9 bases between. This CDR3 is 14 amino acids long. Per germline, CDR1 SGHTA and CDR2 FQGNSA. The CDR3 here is CASSLQGPNYGYTF. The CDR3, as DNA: TGTGCCAGCAGCTTACAGGGGCCGAACTATGGCTACACCTTC. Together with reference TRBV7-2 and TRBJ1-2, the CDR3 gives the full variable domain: GAGVSQSPSNKVTEKGKDVELRCDPISGHTALYWYRQSLGQGLEFLIYFQGNSAPDKSGLPSDRFSAERTGGSVSTLTIQRTQQEDSAVYLCASSLQGPNYGYTFGSGTRLTVV.

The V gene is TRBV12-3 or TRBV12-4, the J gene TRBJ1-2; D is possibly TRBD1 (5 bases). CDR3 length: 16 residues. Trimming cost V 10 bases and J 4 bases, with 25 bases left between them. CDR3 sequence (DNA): TGTGCCACCTTACCCGGGGGGAGGGGTTTGAGCTATGGCTACACCTTC. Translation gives CATLPGGRGLSYGYTF.

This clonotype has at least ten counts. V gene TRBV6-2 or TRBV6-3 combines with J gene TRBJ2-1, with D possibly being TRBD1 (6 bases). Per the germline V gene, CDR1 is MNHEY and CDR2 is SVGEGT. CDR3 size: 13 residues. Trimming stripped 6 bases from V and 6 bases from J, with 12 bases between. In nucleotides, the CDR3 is TGTGCCAGCAGGAGGGACACCTTCAATGAGCAGTTCTTC. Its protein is CASRRDTFNEQFF.